Below are 3 T cell receptor beta chains sequenced from a single sample in a study of control samples from healthy donors and cancer patients. Using immunoSEQ multiplex PCR, the repertoire was profiled, and TCRdb retains in-frame clones only, with some absent. Among tens of thousands of clones listed, around 87% were seen once. Specimen: blood. These TCRs come from a woman between 45 and 60 years old in good health.

This chain connects TRBV18 to TRBJ1-2; 7 bases match TRBD1. The junction had 9 bases not matched to a gene; V was cut back by 5 bases and J by 6 bases. The germline CDR1 and CDR2 sequences are KGHSH and LQKENI. The CDR3 sequence is 14 residues long. The CDR3 sequence: CASSSRQGLDGYTF. The CDR3 DNA follows: TGTGCCAGCTCATCCCGACAGGGCTTGGATGGCTACACCTTC.

V usage is TRBV5-4 and J usage is TRBJ2-2; D is unclear. Germline V lookup: CDR1 SGHNT, CDR2 YYREEE (reference sequence). V was clipped by 4 bases and J by 10 bases, with 14 bases between them. This CDR3 is built from 13 residues. The chain's CDR3 is CASSLDPLEELFF. DNA of the CDR3: TGTGCCAGCAGCCTGGACCCCCTGGAGGAGCTGTTTTTT.

The rearrangement links TRBV28 to TRBJ1-4, with a weak D call TRBD1 (6 bases). This CDR3 region has 15 residues. Trimming left V 1 base short and J 6 bases short, with 12 bases between. The germline V gene encodes CDR1 MDHEN and CDR2 SYDVKM. The CDR3, as DNA: TGTGCCAGCAGTTTATTGTCGGGGGCTGATGAAAAACTGTTTTTT. It codes for CASSLLSGADEKLFF.